The clone carrying this T cell receptor beta chain was seen a few times. The target antigen is unknown. The data derive from a study of graft-versus-host responses after intestinal transplantation. The protocol was immunoSEQ multiplex PCR, while the TCRdb copy is restricted to in-frame clones and leaves out a portion. The sample lists tens of thousands of clones, around 90% occurring once. The CDR3 has 14 residues. Germline-derived CDR1 and CDR2 are SGDLS and YYNGEE. V dropped 0 bases and J dropped 1 base, with 7 bases sitting between them. This TCR came from a human donor who was the organ donor for an intestinal transplant. The chain has TRBV9 and TRBJ1-1; a weak D match, TRBD1 (5 bases). The sequences come from unstimulated CD8+ T cells sorted from spleen or lymph node cells, collected before transplant. DNA of the CDR3: TGTGCCAGCAGCGTAGGGGGCGCGAACACTGAAGCTTTCTTT. This codes for CASSVGGANTEAFF.